A single T cell receptor beta chain is shown here with its context. This entry is derived from a study of shared clonotypes between healthy human individuals. Naive CD8 isolation took CD45RO-negative cells positively selected for CCR7 and excluded terminally differentiated effector memory CD45RA+ cells. The healthy adult donors were HIV-negative and reported no recent acute infections or vaccinations. This CDR3 has 16 amino acids. The V and J ends lost 4 bases and 0 bases respectively, with 13 bases between them. Germline lookup yields CDR1 LNHDA and CDR2 SQIVND (reference sequence). Using immunoSEQ multiplex PCR, the repertoire was profiled, and TCRdb retains in-frame clones only, with some absent. The sample lists hundreds of thousands of clones; roughly 96% were seen once.

This receptor was identified in a woman aged 25 to 39 in good health. The chain carries TRBV19 and TRBJ2-1; no clear D. Input material: naive CD8+ T cells sorted from blood. The CDR3 nucleotides read TGTGCCAGTAGTACCAACTACATAAGCTCCTACAATGAGCAGTTCTTC. This codes for CASSTNYISSYNEQFF.